What follows are 29 T cell receptor beta chains derived from one specimen sequenced in a study of Ad26.COV2.S vaccination and SARS-CoV-2 variants. Treatment in this sample: some 20 received Ad26.COV2.S at low or high dose, single or two shots; about 5 received placebo; per-sample allocation not given. Day 63 after the first vaccine or placebo injection was the time point for sampling. The protocol was immunoSEQ multiplex PCR, while the TCRdb copy is restricted to in-frame clones and leaves out a portion. Here the sample spans hundreds of thousands of clones, 89% being singletons. The source was peripheral blood, collected in a trial of Ad26.COV2.S vaccine versus placebo. These receptors were collected from a person aged 18-60 years who received the Ad26.COV2.S COVID-19 vaccine or a placebo.

This chain connects TRBV11-2 to TRBJ1-1; the D gene is possibly TRBD1 (5 bases). Germline assignment: CDR1 SGHAT and CDR2 FQNNGV. Trimming pared 7 bases from V and 3 bases from J, leaving 15 bases between. This CDR3 is 14 amino acids long. In nucleotides, the CDR3 is TGTGCCAGCAACCCTTCGGGGGGGGACACTGAAGCTTTCTTT. It specifies CASNPSGGDTEAFF.

The sample holds a few counts of this clone. The chain uses TRBV12-3 or TRBV12-4 and TRBJ2-7, with D unresolved. This CDR3 is 13 amino acids long. V was clipped by 6 bases and J by 0 bases, with 9 bases between them. CDR3 bases: TGTGCCAGCAGCCCGATGAGCTCCTACGAGCAGTACTTC. It is translated as CASSPMSSYEQYF.

The chain combines TRBV30 with TRBJ1-2; D perhaps matches TRBD1 (5 bases). Trimming shortened V by 0 bases and J by 8 bases, and 16 bases separated the two germline ends. The CDR3 loop spans 14 amino acids. CDR1 is GTSNPN and CDR2 is SVGIG in the germline V gene (reference sequence). The DNA for the CDR3 is TGTGCCTGGAGTGTGCAGCTAGGGGTCGGGGGCTACACCTTC. Amino acid sequence: CAWSVQLGVGGYTF.

The CDR3 loop is CASSFRGADTIYF. DNA for the CDR3: TGTGCCAGCAGCTTTCGGGGGGCAGACACCATATATTTT. The chain joins TRBV7-2 to TRBJ1-3, with D possibly TRBD1 on 6 matching bases. The ends were cut back, 3 bases at V and 8 bases at J, with 11 bases in the middle. The CDR3 spans 13 residues. Looked up from germline, CDR1 is SGHTA and CDR2 is FQGNSA.

This rearrangement joins TRBV7-9 to TRBJ2-5, with D possibly being TRBD2 (6 bases). Per germline, CDR1 SEHNR and CDR2 FQNEAQ (reference sequence). The CDR3 is 18 residues long. Trimming took off 1 base at V and 5 bases at J, with 23 bases between the two ends. CDR3 region: CASSLGLEGPAVLETQYF. The CDR3 DNA is TGTGCCAGCAGCTTAGGGCTGGAGGGGCCAGCGGTATTGGAGACCCAGTACTTC.

The chain is built from TRBV9 and TRBJ1-1; D ambiguous. The V gene lost 0 bases and the J gene lost 3 bases, with 12 bases spanning the gap. The CDR3 is 15 amino acids. Germline CDR1 SGDLS, CDR2 YYNGEE. CDR3 region: CASSVEPGSDTEAFF. In nucleotides, the CDR3 is TGTGCCAGCAGCGTAGAGCCCGGGTCTGACACTGAAGCTTTCTTT.

The rearrangement uses TRBV20-1 and TRBJ2-7, with D perhaps TRBD1 (5 bases). Between the trimmed V and J ends, which lost 3 bases and 0 bases, there was a span of 9 bases. This CDR3 spans 13 amino acids. Germline CDR1 DFQATT, CDR2 SNEGSKA (reference sequence). CDR3 in DNA: TGCAGTGCTAGTTGGGGCAACTCCTACGAGCAGTACTTC. This encodes CSASWGNSYEQYF.

J is TRBJ2-4 and V is TRBV4-1; tentative D call: TRBD1 (5 bases). Germline V lookup: CDR1 MGHRA, CDR2 YSYEKL. The CDR3 totals 14 residues. V was cut by 0 bases and J by 7 bases, with 10 bases left in between. The CDR3 sequence: CASSQEGNRNIQYF. CDR3 nucleotides: TGCGCCAGCAGCCAAGAAGGGAACAGGAACATTCAGTACTTC.

This rearrangement joins TRBV6-5 to TRBJ2-2; maybe TRBD2 (6 bases). The V gene's germline CDR1 is MNHEY and CDR2 SVGAGI. The CDR3 runs 15 residues. The V and J ends lost 3 bases and 7 bases respectively, with 15 bases between them. CDR3 sequence: CASSYRSGVGGELFF. Written as DNA, the CDR3 is TGTGCCAGCAGTTATCGTTCGGGAGTTGGCGGGGAGCTGTTTTTT.

The rearrangement joins TRBV30 to TRBJ1-3; no clear D. V was clipped by 3 bases and J by 0 bases, with 12 bases between them. Germline CDR1 reads GTSNPN; CDR2 reads SVGIG (reference sequence). The CDR3 has 15 residues. In DNA, the CDR3 is TGTGCCTGGAGGCGCGCAGGCAGCTCTGGAAACACCATATATTTT. Amino acid sequence: CAWRRAGSSGNTIYF.

V and J are TRBV30 and TRBJ1-1, with D possibly being TRBD1 (5 bases). CDR3 length equals 15 residues. The ends were cut back, 4 bases at V and 1 base at J, with 16 bases in the middle. Germline V lookup: CDR1 GTSNPN, CDR2 SVGIG (reference sequence). The CDR3 nucleotides read TGTGCCTGGACCGGGGTTAGGGGCAGGAACACTGAAGCTTTCTTT. This translates into CAWTGVRGRNTEAFF.

The rearrangement joins TRBV6-2 or TRBV6-3 to TRBJ2-7; 7 bases fit TRBD2. Trimming at V came to 2 bases and at J to 7 bases, leaving 8 bases not matched to a gene. This CDR3 has 14 amino acids. Germline assignment: CDR1 MNHEY and CDR2 SVGEGT. The CDR3 bases are TGTGCCAGCAGTTACGGGGGGGACCCTAAAGAGCAGTACTTC. Its protein is CASSYGGDPKEQYF.

A single count supports this clone. The chain is built from TRBV25-1 and TRBJ1-1; 8 bases match TRBD1. Trimming removed 4 bases from V and 1 base from J; junction bases left unmatched: 8. CDR3 size: 16 residues. Germline CDR1 reads MGHDK; CDR2 reads SYGVNS. The DNA of the CDR3 is TGTGCCAGCAGTGCAACAGGGGGGGGGTGGAACACTGAAGCTTTCTTT. Translation: CASSATGGGWNTEAFF.

This sequence joins TRBV18 and TRBJ2-1, with D perhaps given as TRBD1 or TRBD2 (5 bases each). CDR3 length: 14 residues. In germline, CDR1 is KGHSH, CDR2 LQKENI. Trimming stripped 3 bases from V and 5 bases from J, with 11 bases between. CDR3: CASSPPGTNNEQFF. As DNA, the CDR3 is TGTGCCAGCTCACCCCCCGGGACGAACAATGAGCAGTTCTTC.

This chain uses TRBV19 with TRBJ1-2, with D unclear. The CDR3 extends over 13 amino acids. V lost 5 bases and J 2 bases, leaving 9 bases between the germline ends. CDR1 is LNHDA and CDR2 is SQIVND in the germline V gene (reference sequence). CDR3: CASSAGRNYGYTF. In nucleotides, the CDR3 is TGTGCCAGTAGTGCTGGACGGAACTATGGCTACACCTTC.

This chain connects TRBV5-4 to TRBJ2-3, with D possibly matching TRBD1 (6 bases). This CDR3 has 14 residues. V shed 6 bases and J shed 0 bases, with 11 bases lying between them. The germline CDR1 and CDR2 sequences are SGHNT and YYREEE (reference sequence). The CDR3 DNA follows: TGTGCCAGCACCCTCGGACAGAGCACAGATACGCAGTATTTT. Amino acid sequence: CASTLGQSTDTQYF.

The rearrangement joins TRBV3-1 (or the pseudogene TRBV3-2) to TRBJ2-7, with D possibly TRBD1 on 5 matching bases. The CDR3 covers 14 residues. The germline gives CDR1 LGHDT, CDR2 YNNKEL (reference sequence). The V and J ends lost 3 bases and 0 bases respectively, with 9 bases between them. The CDR3 region is CASSHSGYSYEQYF. As DNA, the CDR3 is TGTGCCAGCAGCCATTCAGGGTACTCCTACGAGCAGTACTTC.

This clone was found once. The rearrangement uses TRBV5-6 and TRBJ1-4; D is uncertain. There are 14 residues in the CDR3. From germline, CDR1 is SGHDT and CDR2 YYEEEE. The germline V and J ends were trimmed by 3 bases and 5 bases, with 11 bases remaining between them. The CDR3, as DNA: TGTGCCAGCAGCTACGGTTACCCCAATGAAAAACTGTTTTTT. Residues: CASSYGYPNEKLFF. Drawing the rest from reference TRBV5-6 and TRBJ1-4, the complete variable domain is DAGVTQSPTHLIKTRGQQVTLRCSPKSGHDTVSWYQQALGQGPQFIFQYYEEEERQRGNFPDRFSGHQFPNYSSELNVNALLLGDSALYLCASSYGYPNEKLFFGSGTQLSVL.

This CDR3 is CASSQTAGWNQPQHF. The CDR3, as DNA: TGCGCCAGCAGCCAAACGGCAGGATGGAATCAGCCCCAGCATTTT. The chain combines TRBV4-3 with TRBJ1-5; D gene uncertain. The V end lost 2 bases, the J end lost 4 bases, and 12 bases lay between the germline ends. This CDR3 region has 15 residues. Germline V gene sequence: CDR1 LGHNA, CDR2 YSLEER.

V usage is TRBV6-5 and J usage is TRBJ2-3, with D possibly being TRBD1 (6 bases). Deletions cut 2 bases from V and 1 base from J, with 13 bases between. The CDR3 has 16 residues. From germline, CDR1 is MNHEY and CDR2 SVGAGI. This chain's CDR3 is CASSYIRGAGTDTQYF. CDR3 coding DNA: TGTGCCAGCAGTTACATCAGGGGAGCGGGCACAGATACGCAGTATTTT.

The chain carries TRBV30 and TRBJ2-7; possible D gene TRBD2, 6 bases. Germline CDR1 is GTSNPN and CDR2 is SVGIG (reference sequence). The germline V and J ends were trimmed by 2 bases and 2 bases, with 13 bases remaining between them. The CDR3 totals 14 residues. CDR3 bases: TGTGCCTGGAGTACCGGAGGGCCACCCTACGAGCAGTACTTC. Translating gives CAWSTGGPPYEQYF. The full variable domain, its missing parts supplied by reference TRBV30 and TRBJ2-7, is SQTIHQWPATLVQPVGSPLSLECTVEGTSNPNLYWYRQAAGRGLQLLFYSVGIGQISSEVPQNLSASRPQDRQFILSSKKLLLSDSGFYLCAWSTGGPPYEQYFGPGTRLTVT.

The rearrangement uses TRBV10-3 and TRBJ2-2; D might be TRBD1 (5 bases). Per the germline V gene, CDR1 is ENHRY and CDR2 is SYGVKD. The CDR3 length is 14 residues. Trimming removed 6 bases at V and 1 base at J, with 9 bases between. This CDR3 reads CAIRPGQNTGELFF. The CDR3 DNA is TGTGCCATCAGACCAGGGCAGAACACCGGGGAGCTGTTTTTT.

This chain links TRBV5-4 with TRBJ1-2; no definite D call. V shed 2 bases and J shed 6 bases, with 14 bases lying between them. This CDR3 region has 14 residues. The germline gives CDR1 SGHNT, CDR2 YYREEE (reference sequence). CDR3 sequence (DNA): TGTGCCAGCAGCTTCCCTCCTGCTCCACATGGCTACACCTTC. Protein sequence: CASSFPPAPHGYTF.

The chain recombines TRBV14 with TRBJ2-1; 11 bases are a match to TRBD2. The CDR3 consists of 13 residues. V lost 1 base to trimming and J lost 10 bases; unmatched junction nucleotides: 0. CDR1 is SGHDN and CDR2 is FVKESK in the germline V gene. The CDR3 coding sequence is TGTGCCAGCAGCCAAGGACTAGCGGGGGAGCAGTTCTTC. Its protein is CASSQGLAGEQFF. Supplemented by reference TRBV14 and TRBJ2-1, the full variable domain reads EAGVTQFPSHSVIEKGQTVTLRCDPISGHDNLYWYRRVMGKEIKFLLHFVKESKQDESGMPNNRFLAERTGGTYSTLKVQPAELEDSGVYFCASSQGLAGEQFFGPGTRLTVL.

V usage is TRBV12-5 and J usage is TRBJ2-7; D is possibly TRBD1 (6 bases). Per germline, CDR1 LGHNT and CDR2 FRNRAP. The CDR3 has 14 residues. The V and J ends lost 4 bases and 10 bases respectively, with 20 bases between them. CDR3 sequence (DNA): TGTGCTAGTGGTTCTGCCACCGGGACAACCTTACAGTACTTC. Protein: CASGSATGTTLQYF. The whole variable domain, filled in from reference TRBV12-5 and TRBJ2-7, reads DARVTQTPRHKVTEMGQEVTMRCQPILGHNTVFWYRQTMMQGLELLAYFRNRAPLDDSGMPKDRFSAEMPDATLATLKIQPSEPRDSAVYFCASGSATGTTLQYFGPGTRLTVT.

The chain recombines TRBV27 with TRBJ2-7, with 9 bases identical to TRBD1. CDR3 length equals 16 residues. Germline lookup yields CDR1 MNHEY and CDR2 SMNVEV (reference sequence). Trimming took 5 bases from V and 3 from J; bases not matched to a gene: 11. DNA of the CDR3: TGTGCCAGCAGTAGCTGGGACAGGGAGCCCATCTACGAGCAGTACTTC. Translation gives CASSSWDREPIYEQYF.

V usage is TRBV11-2 and J usage is TRBJ1-3; no firm D call. This CDR3 comprises 16 residues. Germline CDR1 SGHAT, CDR2 FQNNGV. Trimming shortened V by 2 bases and J by 0 bases, and 11 bases separated the two germline ends. In nucleotides, the CDR3 is TGTGCCAGCAGCTTATTAGTGGGGAGCTCTGGAAACACCATATATTTT. It specifies CASSLLVGSSGNTIYF.

The rearrangement uses TRBV11-2 and TRBJ2-3; 9 bases are shared with TRBD2. The CDR3 covers 17 residues. In germline, CDR1 is SGHAT, CDR2 FQNNGV. Trimming took 3 bases from V and 1 from J; bases not matched to a gene: 8. CDR3 region: CASSFGFGGRGTDTQYF. In DNA, the CDR3 is TGTGCCAGCAGCTTCGGATTTGGCGGGAGGGGCACAGATACGCAGTATTTT.

The chain links TRBV5-6 to TRBJ2-7; 11 bases fit TRBD2. CDR3 size: 15 residues. The germline gives CDR1 SGHDT, CDR2 YYEEEE. V was clipped by 4 bases and J by 4 bases; unmatched bases: 7. This chain's CDR3 is CASSATSGNLYEQYF. The CDR3 DNA is TGTGCCAGCAGCGCGACTAGCGGGAATTTATACGAGCAGTACTTC.